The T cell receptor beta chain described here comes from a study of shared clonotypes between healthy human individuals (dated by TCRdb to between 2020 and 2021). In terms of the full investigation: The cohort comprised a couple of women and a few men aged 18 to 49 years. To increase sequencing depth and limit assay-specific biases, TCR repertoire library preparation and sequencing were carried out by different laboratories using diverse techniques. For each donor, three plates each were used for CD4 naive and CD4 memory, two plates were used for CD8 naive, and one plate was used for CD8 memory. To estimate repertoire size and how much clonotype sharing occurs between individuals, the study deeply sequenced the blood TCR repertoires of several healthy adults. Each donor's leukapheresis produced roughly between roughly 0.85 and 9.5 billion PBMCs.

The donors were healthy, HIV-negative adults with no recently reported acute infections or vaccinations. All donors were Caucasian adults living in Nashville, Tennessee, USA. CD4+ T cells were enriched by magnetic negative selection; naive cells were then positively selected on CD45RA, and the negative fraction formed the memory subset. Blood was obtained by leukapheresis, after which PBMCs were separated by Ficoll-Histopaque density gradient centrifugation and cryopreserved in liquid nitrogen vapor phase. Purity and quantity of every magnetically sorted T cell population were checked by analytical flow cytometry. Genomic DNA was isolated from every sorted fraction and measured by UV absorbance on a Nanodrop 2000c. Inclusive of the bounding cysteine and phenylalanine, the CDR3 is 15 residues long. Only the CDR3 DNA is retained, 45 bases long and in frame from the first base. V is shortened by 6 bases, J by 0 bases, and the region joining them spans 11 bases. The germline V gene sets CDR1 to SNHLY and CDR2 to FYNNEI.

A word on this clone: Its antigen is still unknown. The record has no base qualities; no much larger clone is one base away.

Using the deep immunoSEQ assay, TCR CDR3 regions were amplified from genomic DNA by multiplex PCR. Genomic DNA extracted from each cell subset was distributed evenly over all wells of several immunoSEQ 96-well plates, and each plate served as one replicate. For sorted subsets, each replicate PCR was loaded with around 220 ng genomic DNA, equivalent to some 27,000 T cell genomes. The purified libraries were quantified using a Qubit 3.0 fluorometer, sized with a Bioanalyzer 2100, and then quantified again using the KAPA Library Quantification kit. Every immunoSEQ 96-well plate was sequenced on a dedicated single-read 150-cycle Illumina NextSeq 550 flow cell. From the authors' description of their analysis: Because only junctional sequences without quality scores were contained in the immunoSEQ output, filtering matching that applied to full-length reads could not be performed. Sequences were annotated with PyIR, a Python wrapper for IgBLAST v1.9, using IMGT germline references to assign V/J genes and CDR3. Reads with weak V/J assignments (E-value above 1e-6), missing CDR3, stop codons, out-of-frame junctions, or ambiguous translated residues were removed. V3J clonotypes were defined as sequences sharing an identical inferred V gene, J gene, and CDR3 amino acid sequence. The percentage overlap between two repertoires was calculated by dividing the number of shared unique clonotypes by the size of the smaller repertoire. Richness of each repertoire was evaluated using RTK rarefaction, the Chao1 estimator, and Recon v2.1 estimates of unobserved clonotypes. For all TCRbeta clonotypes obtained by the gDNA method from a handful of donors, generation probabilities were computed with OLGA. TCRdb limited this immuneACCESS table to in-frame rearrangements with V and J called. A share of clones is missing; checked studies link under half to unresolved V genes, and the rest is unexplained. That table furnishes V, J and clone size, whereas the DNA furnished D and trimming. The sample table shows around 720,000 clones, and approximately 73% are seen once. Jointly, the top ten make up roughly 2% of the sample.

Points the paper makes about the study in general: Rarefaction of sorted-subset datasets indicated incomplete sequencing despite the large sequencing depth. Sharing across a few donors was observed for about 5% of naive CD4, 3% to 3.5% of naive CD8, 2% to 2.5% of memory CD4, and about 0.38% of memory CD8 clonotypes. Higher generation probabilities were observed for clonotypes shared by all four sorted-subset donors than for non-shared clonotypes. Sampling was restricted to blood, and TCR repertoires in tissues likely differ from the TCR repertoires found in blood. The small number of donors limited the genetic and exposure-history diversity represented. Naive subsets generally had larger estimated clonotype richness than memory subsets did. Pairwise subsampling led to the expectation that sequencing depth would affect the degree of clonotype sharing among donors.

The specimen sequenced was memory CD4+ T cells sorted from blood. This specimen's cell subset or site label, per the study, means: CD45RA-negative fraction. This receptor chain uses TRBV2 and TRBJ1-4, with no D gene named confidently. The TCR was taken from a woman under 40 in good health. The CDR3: CASRVMVATNEKLFF. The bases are TGTGCCAGCAGGGTAATGGTTGCAACTAATGAAAAACTGTTTTTT.